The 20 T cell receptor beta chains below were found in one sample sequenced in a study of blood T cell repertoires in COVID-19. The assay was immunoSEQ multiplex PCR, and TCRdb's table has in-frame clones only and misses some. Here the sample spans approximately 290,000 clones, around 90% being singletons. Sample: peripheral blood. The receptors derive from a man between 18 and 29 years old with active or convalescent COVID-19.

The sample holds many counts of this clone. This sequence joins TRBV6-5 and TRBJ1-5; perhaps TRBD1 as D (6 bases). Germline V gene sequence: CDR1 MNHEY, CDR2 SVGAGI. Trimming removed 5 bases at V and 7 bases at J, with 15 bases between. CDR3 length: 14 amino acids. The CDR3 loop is CASSKLYRAQPQHF. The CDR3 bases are TGTGCCAGCAGTAAACTATACAGGGCGCAGCCCCAGCATTTT.

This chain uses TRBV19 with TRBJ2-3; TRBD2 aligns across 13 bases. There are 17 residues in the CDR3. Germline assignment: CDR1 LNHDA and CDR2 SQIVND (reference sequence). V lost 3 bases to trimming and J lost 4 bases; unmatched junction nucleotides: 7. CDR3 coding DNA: TGTGCCAGTAGTATTAGTCCGGGACTAGCGGGATCAGATACGCAGTATTTT. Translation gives CASSISPGLAGSDTQYF. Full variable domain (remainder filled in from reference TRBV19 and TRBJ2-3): DGGITQSPKYLFRKEGQNVTLSCEQNLNHDAMYWYRQDPGQGLRLIYYSQIVNDFQKGDIAEGYSVSREKKESFPLTVTSAQKNPTAFYLCASSISPGLAGSDTQYFGPGTRLTVL.

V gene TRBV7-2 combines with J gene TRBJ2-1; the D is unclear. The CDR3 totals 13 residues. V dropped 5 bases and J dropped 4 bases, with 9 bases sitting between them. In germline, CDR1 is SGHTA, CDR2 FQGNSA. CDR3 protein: CASSPQSYNEQFF. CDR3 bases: TGTGCCAGCAGCCCACAGAGTTACAATGAGCAGTTCTTC.

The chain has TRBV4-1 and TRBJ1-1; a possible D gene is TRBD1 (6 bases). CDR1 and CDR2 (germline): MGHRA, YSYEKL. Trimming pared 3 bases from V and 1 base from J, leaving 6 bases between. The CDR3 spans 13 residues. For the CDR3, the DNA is TGCGCCAGCAGCCAGACAGGGAACACTGAAGCTTTCTTT. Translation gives CASSQTGNTEAFF.

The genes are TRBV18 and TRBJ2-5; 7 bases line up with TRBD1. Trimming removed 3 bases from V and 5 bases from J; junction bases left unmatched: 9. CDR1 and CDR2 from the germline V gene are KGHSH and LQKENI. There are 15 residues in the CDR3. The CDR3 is CASSPTGQRWETQYF. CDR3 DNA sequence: TGTGCCAGCTCACCGACGGGACAGAGGTGGGAGACCCAGTACTTC. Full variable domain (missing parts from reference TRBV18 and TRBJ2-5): NAGVMQNPRHLVRRRGQEARLRCSPMKGHSHVYWYRQLPEEGLKFMVYLQKENIIDESGMPKERFSAEFPKEGPSILRIQQVVRGDSAAYFCASSPTGQRWETQYFGPGTRLLVL.

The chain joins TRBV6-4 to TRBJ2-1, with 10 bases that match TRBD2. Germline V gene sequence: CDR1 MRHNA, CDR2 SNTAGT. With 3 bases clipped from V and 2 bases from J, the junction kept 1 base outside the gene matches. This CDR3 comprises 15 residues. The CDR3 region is CASSETSGAYNEQFF. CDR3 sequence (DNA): TGTGCCAGCAGTGAAACTAGCGGGGCCTACAATGAGCAGTTCTTC.

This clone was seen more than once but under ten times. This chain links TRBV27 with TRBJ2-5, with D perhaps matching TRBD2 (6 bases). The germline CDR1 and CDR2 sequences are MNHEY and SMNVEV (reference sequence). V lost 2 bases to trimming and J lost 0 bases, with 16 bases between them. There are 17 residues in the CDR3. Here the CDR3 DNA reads TGTGCCAGCAGTTTACGTCCCGGCGGGACCAACCAAGAGACCCAGTACTTC. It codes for CASSLRPGGTNQETQYF.

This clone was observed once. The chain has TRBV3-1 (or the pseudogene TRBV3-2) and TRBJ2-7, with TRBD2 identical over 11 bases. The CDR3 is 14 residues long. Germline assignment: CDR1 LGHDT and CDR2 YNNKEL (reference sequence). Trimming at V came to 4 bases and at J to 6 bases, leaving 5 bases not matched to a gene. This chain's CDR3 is CASSLLAGDREQYF. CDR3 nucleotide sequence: TGTGCCAGCAGCCTACTAGCGGGAGACCGCGAGCAGTACTTC.

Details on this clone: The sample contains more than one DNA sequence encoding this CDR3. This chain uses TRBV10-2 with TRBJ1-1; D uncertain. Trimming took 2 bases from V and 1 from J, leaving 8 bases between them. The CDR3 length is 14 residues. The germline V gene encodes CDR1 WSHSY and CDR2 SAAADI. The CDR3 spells CASSEPGRNTEAFF. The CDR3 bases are TGCGCCAGCAGTGAGCCAGGCCGGAACACTGAAGCTTTCTTT.

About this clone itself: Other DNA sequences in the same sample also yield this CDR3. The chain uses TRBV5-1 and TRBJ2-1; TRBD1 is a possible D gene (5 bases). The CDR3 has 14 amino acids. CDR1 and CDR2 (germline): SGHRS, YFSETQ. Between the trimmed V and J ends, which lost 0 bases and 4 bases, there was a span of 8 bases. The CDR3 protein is CASSLGQPYNEQFF. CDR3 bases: TGCGCCAGCAGCTTGGGACAGCCATACAATGAGCAGTTCTTC.

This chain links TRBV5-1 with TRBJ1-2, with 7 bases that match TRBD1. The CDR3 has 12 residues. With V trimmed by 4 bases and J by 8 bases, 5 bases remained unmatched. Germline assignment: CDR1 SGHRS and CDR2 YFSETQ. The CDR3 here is CASSPTGRGYTF. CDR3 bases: TGCGCCAGCAGCCCGACAGGGAGAGGCTACACCTTC.

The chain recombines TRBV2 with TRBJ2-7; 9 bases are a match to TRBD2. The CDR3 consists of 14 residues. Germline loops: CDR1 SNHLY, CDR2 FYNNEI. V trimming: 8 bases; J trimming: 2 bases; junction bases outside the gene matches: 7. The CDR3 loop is CASGAGTSPYEQYF. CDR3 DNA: TGTGCCAGCGGCGCCGGGACTAGCCCCTACGAGCAGTACTTC. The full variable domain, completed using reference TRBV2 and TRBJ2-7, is EPEVTQTPSHQVTQMGQEVILRCVPISNHLYFYWYRQILGQKVEFLVSFYNNEISEKSEIFDDQFSVERPDGSNFTLKIRSTKLEDSAMYFCASGAGTSPYEQYFGPGTRLTVT.

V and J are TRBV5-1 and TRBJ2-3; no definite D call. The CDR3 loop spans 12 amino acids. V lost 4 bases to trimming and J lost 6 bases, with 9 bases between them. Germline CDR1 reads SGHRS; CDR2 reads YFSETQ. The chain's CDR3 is CASSPDWDTQYF. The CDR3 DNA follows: TGCGCCAGCAGCCCCGACTGGGATACGCAGTATTTT.

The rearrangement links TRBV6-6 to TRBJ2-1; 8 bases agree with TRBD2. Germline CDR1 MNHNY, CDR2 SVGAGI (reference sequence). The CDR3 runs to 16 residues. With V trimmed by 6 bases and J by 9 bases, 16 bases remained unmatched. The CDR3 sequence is CASSILGREAVGEQFF. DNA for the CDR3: TGTGCCAGCAGCATTCTTGGGCGGGAGGCGGTGGGTGAGCAGTTCTTC.

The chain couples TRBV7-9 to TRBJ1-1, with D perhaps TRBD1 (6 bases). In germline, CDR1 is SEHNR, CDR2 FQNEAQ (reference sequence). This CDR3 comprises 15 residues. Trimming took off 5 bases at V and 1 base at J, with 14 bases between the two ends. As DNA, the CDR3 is TGTGCCAGCAGCCTATTACAGGGTCCGAACACTGAAGCTTTCTTT. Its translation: CASSLLQGPNTEAFF.

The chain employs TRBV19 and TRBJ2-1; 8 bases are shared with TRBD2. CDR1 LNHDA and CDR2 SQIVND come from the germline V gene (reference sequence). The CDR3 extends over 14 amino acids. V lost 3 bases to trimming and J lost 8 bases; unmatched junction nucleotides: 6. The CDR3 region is CASSIAGGGYEQFF. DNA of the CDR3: TGTGCCAGTAGTATTGCGGGGGGCGGGTATGAGCAGTTCTTC.

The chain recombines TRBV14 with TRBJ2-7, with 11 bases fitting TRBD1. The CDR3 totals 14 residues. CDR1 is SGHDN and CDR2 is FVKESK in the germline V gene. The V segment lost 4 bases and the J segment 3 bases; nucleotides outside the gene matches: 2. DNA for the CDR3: TGTGCCAGCAGCCTAGGGACAGGGGGCTACGAGCAGTACTTC. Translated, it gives CASSLGTGGYEQYF.

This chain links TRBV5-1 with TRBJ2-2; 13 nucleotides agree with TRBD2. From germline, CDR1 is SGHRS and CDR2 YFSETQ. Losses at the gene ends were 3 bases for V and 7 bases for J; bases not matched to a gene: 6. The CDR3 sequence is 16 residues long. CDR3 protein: CASSSLAGGRHGELFF. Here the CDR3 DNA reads TGCGCCAGCAGCTCACTAGCGGGGGGGCGTCACGGGGAGCTGTTTTTT.

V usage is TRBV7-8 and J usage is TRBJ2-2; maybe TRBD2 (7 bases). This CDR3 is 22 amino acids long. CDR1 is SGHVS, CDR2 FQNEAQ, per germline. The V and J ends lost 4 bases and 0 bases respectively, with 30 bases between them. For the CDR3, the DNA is TGTGCCAGCAGCTCCCCGGGGGGACACCTCTTGGGCGAGACTACGAACACCGGGGAGCTGTTTTTT. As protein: CASSSPGGHLLGETTNTGELFF.

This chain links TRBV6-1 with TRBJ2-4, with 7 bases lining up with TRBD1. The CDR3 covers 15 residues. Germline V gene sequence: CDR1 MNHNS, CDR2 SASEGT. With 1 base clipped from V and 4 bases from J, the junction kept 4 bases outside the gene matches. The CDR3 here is CASSEEGQQKNIQYF. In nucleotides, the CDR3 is TGTGCCAGCAGTGAAGAGGGACAGCAGAAAAACATTCAGTACTTC.